Sequencing of this T cell receptor beta chain was carried out in a study of neurological immune-mediated disorders. Overall study results and limits: There were no CDR3 amino acid sequences shared by expanded clones across subjects, a result suggesting private repertoires in all groups.

This clonotype was picked up many times. Its specificity is not known. It was by 5'RACE with 10-nucleotide random UMIs that the cDNA was made. TCRdb reprocessed the 5' RACE reads via MiXCR and lists one record per CDR3 protein. The sample lists tens of thousands of distinct CDR3 sequences; around 2% were seen once. CDR1 LNHNV and CDR2 YYDKDF come from the germline V gene (reference sequence). The CDR3 extends over 14 amino acids. V was cut by 0 bases and J by 6 bases, with 11 bases left in between. The J gene is TRBJ1-1, the V gene TRBV15; a weak D match, TRBD1 (5 bases). Sequenced input: PBMCs. This sequence was found in a woman aged 35 to 49 with multiple sclerosis. The CDR3 loop reads CATSREGGDAEAFF. The CDR3 DNA reads TGTGCCACCAGCAGAGAGGGAGGGGACGCTGAAGCTTTCTTT.